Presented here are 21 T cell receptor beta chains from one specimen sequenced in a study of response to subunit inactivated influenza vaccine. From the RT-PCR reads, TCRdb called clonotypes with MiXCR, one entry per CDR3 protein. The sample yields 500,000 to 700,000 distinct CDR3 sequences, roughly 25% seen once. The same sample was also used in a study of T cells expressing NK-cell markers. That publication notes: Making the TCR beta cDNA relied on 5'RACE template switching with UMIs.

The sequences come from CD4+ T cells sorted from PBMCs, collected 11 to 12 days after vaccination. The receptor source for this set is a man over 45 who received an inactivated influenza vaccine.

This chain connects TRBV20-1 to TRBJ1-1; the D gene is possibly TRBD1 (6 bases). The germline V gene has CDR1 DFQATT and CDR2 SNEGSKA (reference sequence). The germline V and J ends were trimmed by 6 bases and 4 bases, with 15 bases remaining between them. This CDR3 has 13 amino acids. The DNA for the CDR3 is TGCAGTGCACCTCGACAGGTGGGCACTGAAGCTTTCTTT. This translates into CSAPRQVGTEAFF.

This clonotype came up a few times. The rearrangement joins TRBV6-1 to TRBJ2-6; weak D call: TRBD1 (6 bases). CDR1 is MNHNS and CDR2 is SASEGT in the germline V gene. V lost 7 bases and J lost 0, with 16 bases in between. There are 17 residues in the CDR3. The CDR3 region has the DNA TGTGCCAGCAACTCATTGGGGGCCGGCTCTGGGGCCAACGTCCTGACTTTC. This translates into CASNSLGAGSGANVLTF.

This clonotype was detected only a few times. CDR3 nucleotides: TGTGCCACCAGCATCACTAGCGGGAGGGCCCCCGAGCAGTTCTTC. Translated: CATSITSGRAPEQFF. The V and J genes are TRBV15 and TRBJ2-1; 13 nucleotides match TRBD2. This CDR3 is built from 15 residues. CDR1 and CDR2 (germline): LNHNV, YYDKDF (reference sequence). The V gene end was trimmed by 4 bases and the J gene end by 10 bases; junction bases not matched to a gene: 7.

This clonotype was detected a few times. Written as DNA, the CDR3 is TGTGCCAGCAGTACGGGACTGCCCTTTCCCCCCTACGAGCAGTACTTC. Translated: CASSTGLPFPPYEQYF. V gene TRBV6-1 combines with J gene TRBJ2-7, with D possibly matching TRBD2 (6 bases). Germline CDR1 reads MNHNS; CDR2 reads SASEGT. V shed 5 bases and J shed 2 bases, with 19 bases lying between them. This CDR3 comprises 16 residues.

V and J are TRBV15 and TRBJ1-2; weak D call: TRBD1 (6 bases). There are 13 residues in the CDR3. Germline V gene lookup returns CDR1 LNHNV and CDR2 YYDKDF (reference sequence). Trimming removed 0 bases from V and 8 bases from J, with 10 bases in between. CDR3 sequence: CATSREAGVGYTF. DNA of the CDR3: TGTGCCACCAGCAGAGAAGCAGGGGTCGGCTACACCTTC. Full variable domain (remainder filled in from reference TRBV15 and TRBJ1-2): DAMVIQNPRYQVTQFGKPVTLSCSQTLNHNVMYWYQQKSSQAPKLLFHYYDKDFNNEADTPDNFQSRRPNTSFCFLDIRSPGLGDTAMYLCATSREAGVGYTFGSGTRLTVV.

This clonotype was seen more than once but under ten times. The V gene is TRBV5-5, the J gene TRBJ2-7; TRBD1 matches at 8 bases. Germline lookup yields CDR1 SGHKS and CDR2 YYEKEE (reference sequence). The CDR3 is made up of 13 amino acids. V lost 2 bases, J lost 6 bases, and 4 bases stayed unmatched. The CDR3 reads CASSLTDRVEQYF. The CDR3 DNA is TGTGCCAGCAGCTTAACGGACAGGGTCGAGCAGTACTTC.

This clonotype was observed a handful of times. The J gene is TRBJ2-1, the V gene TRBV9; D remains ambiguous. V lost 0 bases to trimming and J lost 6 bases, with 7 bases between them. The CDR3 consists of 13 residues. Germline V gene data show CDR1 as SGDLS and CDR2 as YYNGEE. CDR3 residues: CASSVATGNEQFF. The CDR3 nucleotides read TGTGCCAGCAGCGTAGCAACGGGCAATGAGCAGTTCTTC.

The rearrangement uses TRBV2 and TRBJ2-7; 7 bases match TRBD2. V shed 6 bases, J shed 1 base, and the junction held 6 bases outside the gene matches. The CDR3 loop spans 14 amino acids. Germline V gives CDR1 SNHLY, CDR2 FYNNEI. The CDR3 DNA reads TGTGCCAGCAGGGGGACTACCACTTCCTACGAGCAGTACTTC. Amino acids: CASRGTTTSYEQYF.

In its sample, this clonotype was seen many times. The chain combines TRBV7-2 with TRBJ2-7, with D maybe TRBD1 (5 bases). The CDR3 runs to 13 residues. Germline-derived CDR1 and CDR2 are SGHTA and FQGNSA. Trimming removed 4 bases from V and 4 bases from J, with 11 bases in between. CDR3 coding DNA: TGTGCCAGCAGCTCTCAGGGATTATACGAGCAGTACTTC. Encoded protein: CASSSQGLYEQYF.

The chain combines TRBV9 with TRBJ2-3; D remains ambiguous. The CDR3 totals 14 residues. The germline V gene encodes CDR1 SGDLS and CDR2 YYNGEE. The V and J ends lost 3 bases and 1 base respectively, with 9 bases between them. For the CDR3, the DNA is TGTGCCAGCAGCGCCCAGTGGGGCACAGATACGCAGTATTTT. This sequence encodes CASSAQWGTDTQYF.

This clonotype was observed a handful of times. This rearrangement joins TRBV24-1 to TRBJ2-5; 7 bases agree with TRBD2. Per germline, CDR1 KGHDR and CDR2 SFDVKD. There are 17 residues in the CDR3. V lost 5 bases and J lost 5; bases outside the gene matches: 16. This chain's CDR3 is CATSGSGGGLSYETQYF. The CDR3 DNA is TGTGCCACCAGTGGTTCTGGGGGAGGGCTATCGTATGAGACCCAGTACTTC.

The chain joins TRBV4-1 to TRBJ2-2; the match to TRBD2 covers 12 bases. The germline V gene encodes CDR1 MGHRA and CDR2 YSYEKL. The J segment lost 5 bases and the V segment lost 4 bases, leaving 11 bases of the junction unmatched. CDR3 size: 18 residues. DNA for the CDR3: TGCGCCAGCAGCCGACTAGCGGGGGAGCCAGTGCCGACCGGGGAGCTGTTTTTT. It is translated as CASSRLAGEPVPTGELFF.

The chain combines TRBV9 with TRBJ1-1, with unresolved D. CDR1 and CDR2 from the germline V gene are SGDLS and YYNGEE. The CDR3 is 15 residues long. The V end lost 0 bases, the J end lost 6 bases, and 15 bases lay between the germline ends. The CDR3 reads CASSVAAGTGSEAFF. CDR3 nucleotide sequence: TGTGCCAGCAGCGTAGCTGCCGGAACGGGGTCTGAAGCTTTCTTT.

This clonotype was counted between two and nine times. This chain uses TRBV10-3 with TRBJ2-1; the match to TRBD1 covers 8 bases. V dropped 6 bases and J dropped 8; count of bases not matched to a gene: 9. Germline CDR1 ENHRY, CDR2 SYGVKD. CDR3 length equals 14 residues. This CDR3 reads CAIRGRTGFDEQFF. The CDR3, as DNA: TGTGCCATCAGGGGTCGGACAGGGTTCGATGAGCAGTTCTTC.

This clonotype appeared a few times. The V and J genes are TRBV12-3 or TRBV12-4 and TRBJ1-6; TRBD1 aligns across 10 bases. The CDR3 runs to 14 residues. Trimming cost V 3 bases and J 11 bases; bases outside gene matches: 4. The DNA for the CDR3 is TGTGCCAGCAGTTTGGGACAGGGGATTCCACCCCTCCACTTT. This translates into CASSLGQGIPPLHF.

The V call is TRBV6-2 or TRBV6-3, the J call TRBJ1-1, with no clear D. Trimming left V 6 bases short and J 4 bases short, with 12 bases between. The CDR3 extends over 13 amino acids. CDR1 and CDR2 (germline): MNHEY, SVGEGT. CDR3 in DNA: TGTGCCAGCAGACCCATCGGTGGCACTGAAGCTTTCTTT. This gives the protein CASRPIGGTEAFF.

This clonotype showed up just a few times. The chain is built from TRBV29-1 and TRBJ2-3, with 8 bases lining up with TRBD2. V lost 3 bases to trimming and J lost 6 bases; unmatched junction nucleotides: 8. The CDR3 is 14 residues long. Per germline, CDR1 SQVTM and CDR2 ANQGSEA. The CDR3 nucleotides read TGCAGCGTTGAGGGGACTAGGCAAGGCGATACGCAGTATTTT. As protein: CSVEGTRQGDTQYF.

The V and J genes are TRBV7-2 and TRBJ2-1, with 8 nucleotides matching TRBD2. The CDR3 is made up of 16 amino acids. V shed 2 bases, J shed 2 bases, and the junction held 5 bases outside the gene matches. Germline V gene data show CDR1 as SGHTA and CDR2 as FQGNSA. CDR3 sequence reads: CASSLTTSGAYNEQFF. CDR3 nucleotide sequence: TGTGCCAGCAGCTTAACTACTAGCGGCGCCTACAATGAGCAGTTCTTC.

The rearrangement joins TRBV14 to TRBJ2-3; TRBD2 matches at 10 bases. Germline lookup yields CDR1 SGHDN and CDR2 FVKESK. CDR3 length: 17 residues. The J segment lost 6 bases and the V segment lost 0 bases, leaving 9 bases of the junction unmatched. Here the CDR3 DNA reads TGTGCCAGCAGCCAAGATCTGGCGGCTAGCGGGAGTGATACGCAGTATTTT. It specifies CASSQDLAASGSDTQYF.

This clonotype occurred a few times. The DNA for the CDR3 is TGTGCCAGCAGCCAAGTAGGACTTCTAAACTCCTACGAGCAGTACTTC. Its translation is CASSQVGLLNSYEQYF. The chain carries TRBV14 and TRBJ2-7; a possible D gene is TRBD2 (5 bases). The CDR3 is 16 residues long. Per germline, CDR1 SGHDN and CDR2 FVKESK. V was clipped by 1 base and J by 0 bases, with 13 bases between them.

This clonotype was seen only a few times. Here the CDR3 DNA reads TGTGCCAGCAGCAAAGGTTGGGGTACGGCCGGGGAGCTGTTTTTT. Protein sequence: CASSKGWGTAGELFF. The rearrangement joins TRBV6-1 to TRBJ2-2; the D is unclear. CDR3 length: 15 residues. The germline gives CDR1 MNHNS, CDR2 SASEGT. V was shortened by 6 bases and J by 6 bases, with 17 bases between the two germline ends.